This TCR beta chain came from a study of shared clonotypes between healthy human individuals. General study findings and limits: Naive subsets tended to show greater estimated richness than memory subsets. Non-shared clonotypes had lower generation probabilities than clonotypes shared by all four sorted-subset donors. Four donors had 4% to 5% of their naive CD4 clonotypes in common.

Each subset's genomic DNA was shared equally among a number of immunoSEQ plates. The table came from immunoSEQ multiplex PCR; TCRdb's copy has only in-frame clones and leaves some out. The table has almost 700,000 clones, 92% seen once. Terminally differentiated effector memory CD45RA+ cells were excluded from the naive CD8 cells, which were CD45RO-negative and positively selected for CCR7. CDR1 is MNHEY, CDR2 SMNVEV, per germline (reference sequence). V shed 6 bases and J shed 3 bases, with 15 bases lying between them. This CDR3 comprises 14 residues. This clone was picked up a small number of times. The target antigen is unknown.

The rearrangement links TRBV27 to TRBJ2-7; TRBD1 is a possible D gene (5 bases). The receptor was isolated from a man under 40 in good health. The sequencing input was naive CD8+ T cells sorted from blood. The CDR3 protein is CASSPQGRDYEQYF. The DNA for the CDR3 is TGTGCCAGCAGCCCGCAGGGTCGCGACTACGAGCAGTACTTC.